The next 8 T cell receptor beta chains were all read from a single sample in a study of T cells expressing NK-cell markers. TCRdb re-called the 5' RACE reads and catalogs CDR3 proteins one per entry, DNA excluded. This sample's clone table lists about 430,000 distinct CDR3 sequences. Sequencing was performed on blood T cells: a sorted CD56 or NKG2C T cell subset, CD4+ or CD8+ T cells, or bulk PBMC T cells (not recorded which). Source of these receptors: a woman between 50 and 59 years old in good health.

CDR3 sequence reads: CASSYSGQGAWAGELFF. The rearrangement uses TRBV6-2 or TRBV6-3 and TRBJ2-2; TCRdb's assignment of TRBD1 cannot be checked, as there is no DNA. Per the germline V gene, CDR1 is MNHEY and CDR2 is SVGEGT. This CDR3 has 17 residues.

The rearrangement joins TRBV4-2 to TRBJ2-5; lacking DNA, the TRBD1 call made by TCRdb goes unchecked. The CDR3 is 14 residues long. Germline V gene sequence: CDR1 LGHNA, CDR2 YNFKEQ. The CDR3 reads CASSPGRAEETQYF.

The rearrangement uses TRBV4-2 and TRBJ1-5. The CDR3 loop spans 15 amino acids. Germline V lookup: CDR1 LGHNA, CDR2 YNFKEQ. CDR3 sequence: CASSRHRDRNQPQHF.

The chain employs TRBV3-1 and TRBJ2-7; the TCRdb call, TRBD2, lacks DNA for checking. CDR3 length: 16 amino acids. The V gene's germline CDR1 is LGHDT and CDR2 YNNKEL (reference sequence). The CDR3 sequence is CASSQVASGWPLEQYF.

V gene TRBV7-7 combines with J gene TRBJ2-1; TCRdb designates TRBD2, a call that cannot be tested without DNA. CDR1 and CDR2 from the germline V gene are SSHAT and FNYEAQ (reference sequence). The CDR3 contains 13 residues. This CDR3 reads CASSRGTSDEQFF.

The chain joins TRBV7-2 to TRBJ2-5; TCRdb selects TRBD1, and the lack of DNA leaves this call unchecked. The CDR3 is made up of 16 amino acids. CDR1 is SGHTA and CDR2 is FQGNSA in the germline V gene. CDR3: CASSLGAGLGVETQYF.

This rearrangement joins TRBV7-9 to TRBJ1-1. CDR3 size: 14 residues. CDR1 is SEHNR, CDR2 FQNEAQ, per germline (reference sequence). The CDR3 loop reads CASSRHDGNTEAFF.

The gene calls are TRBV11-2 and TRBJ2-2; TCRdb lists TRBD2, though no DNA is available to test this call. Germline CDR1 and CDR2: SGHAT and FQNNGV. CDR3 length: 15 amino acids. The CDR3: CASSSGLGFTGELFF.